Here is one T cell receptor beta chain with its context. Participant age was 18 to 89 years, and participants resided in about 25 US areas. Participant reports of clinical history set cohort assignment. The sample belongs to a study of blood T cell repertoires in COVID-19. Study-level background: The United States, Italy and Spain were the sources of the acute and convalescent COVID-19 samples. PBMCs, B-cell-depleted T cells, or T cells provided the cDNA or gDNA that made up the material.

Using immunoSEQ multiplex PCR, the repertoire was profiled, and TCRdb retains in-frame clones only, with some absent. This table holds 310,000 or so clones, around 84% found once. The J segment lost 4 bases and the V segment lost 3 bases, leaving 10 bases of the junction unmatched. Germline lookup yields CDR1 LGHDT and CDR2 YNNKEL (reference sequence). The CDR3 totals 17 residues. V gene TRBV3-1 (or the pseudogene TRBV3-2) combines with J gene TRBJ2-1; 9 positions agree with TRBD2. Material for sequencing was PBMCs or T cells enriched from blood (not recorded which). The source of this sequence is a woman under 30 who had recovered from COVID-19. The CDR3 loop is CASSQSSGALPYNEQFF. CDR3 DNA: TGTGCCAGCAGCCAGTCTAGCGGGGCCCTACCTTACAATGAGCAGTTCTTC.